The 22 T cell receptor beta chains reported below all come from one sample, sequenced in a study of blood T cell repertoires in COVID-19. Clones were sequenced by immunoSEQ multiplex PCR, and TCRdb holds only the in-frame ones, with some missing. This table has fewer than 400,000 clones, 90% appearing once. Sequencing was done on a sample of PBMCs or T cells enriched from blood (not recorded which). Receptors originate from a woman aged 25 to 45 who had been exposed to COVID-19.

This chain joins TRBV6-5 and TRBJ2-7, with a tentative D call TRBD1 (6 bases). The CDR3 totals 15 residues. The germline V gene encodes CDR1 MNHEY and CDR2 SVGAGI. Trimming shortened V by 7 bases and J by 5 bases, and 21 bases separated the two germline ends. The CDR3 nucleotides are TGTGCCAGCACCCAACCAGGGCAGGGGTCCCACGAGCAGTACTTC. It translates to CASTQPGQGSHEQYF.

The J gene is TRBJ2-6, the V gene TRBV9; D is unclear. With 0 bases removed from V and 2 bases from J, the gap between germline ends came to 6 bases. The CDR3 covers 15 residues. Germline V lookup: CDR1 SGDLS, CDR2 YYNGEE. This chain's CDR3 is CASSVALAGANVLTF. The DNA for the CDR3 is TGTGCCAGCAGCGTAGCACTCGCTGGGGCCAACGTCCTGACTTTC. Supplemented by reference TRBV9 and TRBJ2-6, the full variable domain reads DSGVTQTPKHLITATGQRVTLRCSPRSGDLSVYWYQQSLDQGLQFLIQYYNGEERAKGNILERFSAQQFPDLHSELNLSSLELGDSALYFCASSVALAGANVLTFGAGSRLTVL.

The genes are TRBV9 and TRBJ2-3; D is undetermined. The CDR3 is made up of 14 amino acids. CDR1 SGDLS and CDR2 YYNGEE come from the germline V gene. V lost 3 bases, J lost 0 bases, and 8 bases lay in between. The CDR3 region is CASSGLESTDTQYF. In DNA, the CDR3 is TGTGCCAGCAGCGGGTTGGAGAGCACAGATACGCAGTATTTT.

The chain couples TRBV29-1 to TRBJ2-3; D perhaps matches TRBD1 (6 bases). CDR1 is SQVTM, CDR2 ANQGSEA, per germline. Trimming took 4 bases from V and 6 from J, leaving 14 bases between them. This CDR3 has 13 residues. The CDR3 reads CSVGGDTGDTQYF. CDR3 sequence (DNA): TGCAGCGTTGGAGGGGATACAGGGGATACGCAGTATTTT.

The V and J genes are TRBV4-1 and TRBJ1-5; D may be TRBD1 (5 bases). The CDR3 is made up of 15 amino acids. Germline CDR1 MGHRA, CDR2 YSYEKL. V dropped 3 bases and J dropped 9 bases, with 18 bases sitting between them. CDR3 residues: CASSHLDSRPTPQHF. In DNA, the CDR3 is TGCGCCAGCAGCCACCTCGACAGTAGGCCCACGCCCCAGCATTTT.

The V call is TRBV4-2, the J call TRBJ2-7; perhaps TRBD2 as D (6 bases). The CDR3 extends over 17 amino acids. The V end lost 0 bases, the J end lost 3 bases, and 18 bases lay between the germline ends. Germline V lookup: CDR1 LGHNA, CDR2 YNFKEQ. In DNA, the CDR3 is TGTGCCAGCAGCCAAGATTGGGGACGGCGGGGTTACTACGAGCAGTACTTC. Its protein product is CASSQDWGRRGYYEQYF.

This clone was found once. The chain combines TRBV18 with TRBJ1-1; tentatively, D is TRBD1 (6 bases). V lost 10 bases and J 7 bases, leaving 16 bases between the germline ends. There are 12 residues in the CDR3. Germline V gene sequence: CDR1 KGHSH, CDR2 LQKENI. The CDR3 sequence is CATSGGAVEAFF. The CDR3 region has the DNA TGTGCCACCTCTGGGGGGGCCGTTGAAGCTTTCTTT.

V is TRBV6-5 and J is TRBJ2-1; 7 nucleotides match TRBD1. The CDR3 totals 13 residues. Unmatched junction bases numbered 1, after V lost 7 bases and J lost 1 base. Germline assignment: CDR1 MNHEY and CDR2 SVGAGI. The CDR3 spells CASMDRSYNEQFF. In DNA, the CDR3 is TGTGCCAGCATGGACAGGTCCTACAATGAGCAGTTCTTC.

The chain combines TRBV27 with TRBJ2-1; 15 nucleotides match TRBD2. The length of the CDR3 is 17 residues. Per the germline V gene, CDR1 is MNHEY and CDR2 is SMNVEV (reference sequence). The V and J ends lost 5 bases and 7 bases, in that order; junction bases with no gene match: 9. CDR3 sequence: CASSIPPGLAGGNEQFF. CDR3 nucleotides: TGTGCCAGCAGTATCCCACCAGGACTAGCGGGGGGGAATGAGCAGTTCTTC.

The chain has TRBV7-9 and TRBJ2-7; 7 nucleotides line up with TRBD1. From germline, CDR1 is SEHNR and CDR2 FQNEAQ (reference sequence). The CDR3 covers 16 residues. The junction had 14 bases not matched to a gene; V was cut back by 4 bases and J by 5 bases. CDR3 sequence: CASSSTLEGGADEQYF. The CDR3 DNA follows: TGTGCCAGCAGCTCGACGCTAGAAGGGGGCGCGGACGAGCAGTACTTC.

V and J are TRBV6-5 and TRBJ1-1; D gene unclear. There are 16 residues in the CDR3. Between the trimmed V and J ends, which lost 4 bases and 4 bases, there was a span of 19 bases. Germline values: CDR1 MNHEY, CDR2 SVGAGI. The CDR3 sequence is CASSSTTVGPSTEAFF. CDR3 nucleotides: TGTGCCAGCAGTTCCACTACGGTAGGTCCAAGCACTGAAGCTTTCTTT.

This chain uses TRBV7-2 with TRBJ1-2; TRBD1 is a possible D gene (6 bases). CDR1 SGHTA and CDR2 FQGNSA come from the germline V gene. V lost 6 bases and J lost 4, with 15 bases in between. This CDR3 contains 14 residues. CDR3 sequence reads: CASSPQGFSYGYTF. CDR3 nucleotide sequence: TGTGCCAGCAGTCCACAGGGTTTCTCCTATGGCTACACCTTC.

This clone was observed a few times. This chain uses TRBV5-4 with TRBJ2-5, with TRBD2 as a possible D gene (5 bases). Germline V CDR1 and CDR2: SGHNT, YYREEE (reference sequence). The V end lost 1 base, the J end lost 2 bases, and 9 bases lay between the germline ends. This CDR3 is 14 amino acids long. The CDR3 DNA is TGTGCCAGCAGCTTGAAGGGAGTTCAAGAGACCCAGTACTTC. It translates to CASSLKGVQETQYF.

The rearrangement uses TRBV23-1 and TRBJ1-5, with 8 bases that match TRBD1. TRBV23-1 is marked as an open reading frame, function uncertain. The CDR3 consists of 16 residues. The J segment lost 2 bases and the V segment lost 2 bases, leaving 5 bases of the junction unmatched. The DNA for the CDR3 is TGCGCCAGCAGTCAAGACAGGGGCGGCCGCAATCAGCCCCAGCATTTT. Translated: CASSQDRGGRNQPQHF.

The genes are TRBV4-2 and TRBJ1-3; D not resolved. V lost 3 bases and J lost 8, with 17 bases in between. Germline V gives CDR1 LGHNA, CDR2 YNFKEQ. The CDR3 is 15 residues long. CDR3: CASSHTVGQRYTIYF. The CDR3 DNA reads TGTGCCAGCAGCCACACGGTGGGCCAACGGTACACCATATATTTT.

The chain has TRBV19 and TRBJ2-7, with D possibly being TRBD1 (5 bases). Trimming removed 5 bases from V and 0 bases from J, with 8 bases in between. Per germline, CDR1 LNHDA and CDR2 SQIVND (reference sequence). The CDR3 runs to 13 residues. This CDR3 reads CASSRQSSYEQYF. The CDR3 DNA reads as TGTGCCAGTAGTCGACAGAGCTCCTACGAGCAGTACTTC.

The V call is TRBV6-5, the J call TRBJ2-1; 11 bases are shared with TRBD2. The CDR3 is 16 residues long. Per the germline V gene, CDR1 is MNHEY and CDR2 is SVGAGI. Trimming removed 4 bases from V and 4 bases from J; junction bases left unmatched: 6. CDR3: CASSSAGTSGYNEQFF. DNA for the CDR3: TGTGCCAGCAGTTCTGCCGGGACTAGCGGTTACAATGAGCAGTTCTTC.

This clone has only one observation. The chain has TRBV5-4 and TRBJ1-6; a possible D gene is TRBD1 (6 bases). The CDR3 length is 16 residues. CDR1 SGHNT and CDR2 YYREEE come from the germline V gene (reference sequence). V dropped 4 bases and J dropped 6 bases, with 17 bases sitting between them. CDR3 residues: CASSQSIGQSNSPLHF. The CDR3 bases are TGTGCCAGCAGCCAGAGTATAGGACAGTCTAATTCACCCCTCCACTTT.

The CDR3 protein is CASSQEQGAGYGYTF. The CDR3 DNA reads TGCGCCAGCAGCCAAGAACAGGGGGCGGGCTATGGCTACACCTTC. This chain uses TRBV4-1 with TRBJ1-2; 9 nucleotides align to TRBD1. V was clipped by 0 bases and J by 4 bases; unmatched bases: 3. The germline gives CDR1 MGHRA, CDR2 YSYEKL. This CDR3 has 15 residues.

CDR3 sequence (DNA): TGTGCCAGCAGTTACTCGAGACAGGGAAACTATGGCTACACCTTC. It is translated as CASSYSRQGNYGYTF. The chain combines TRBV6-2 or TRBV6-3 with TRBJ1-2; 7 bases fit TRBD1. Germline CDR1 and CDR2: MNHEY and SVGEGT. V gave up 0 bases and J gave up 2 bases; unmatched junction bases: 3. The CDR3 runs 15 residues.

This chain connects TRBV19 to TRBJ1-3, with D possibly TRBD1 on 6 matching bases. CDR3 size: 15 residues. CDR1 and CDR2 (germline): LNHDA, SQIVND (reference sequence). Trimming pared 5 bases from V and 2 bases from J, leaving 13 bases between. The CDR3 region is CASSVLGQPGNTIYF. Here the CDR3 DNA reads TGTGCCAGTAGTGTCCTCGGACAGCCTGGAAACACCATATATTTT.

The gene calls are TRBV5-4 and TRBJ2-1, with TRBD2 identical over 13 bases. The CDR3 sequence is 16 residues long. The V gene end was trimmed by 4 bases and the J gene end by 7 bases; junction bases not matched to a gene: 8. Germline values: CDR1 SGHNT, CDR2 YYREEE (reference sequence). The DNA of the CDR3 is TGTGCCAGCAGCGGAACCGGGACTAGCGGGAATAATGAGCAGTTCTTC. This translates into CASSGTGTSGNNEQFF.